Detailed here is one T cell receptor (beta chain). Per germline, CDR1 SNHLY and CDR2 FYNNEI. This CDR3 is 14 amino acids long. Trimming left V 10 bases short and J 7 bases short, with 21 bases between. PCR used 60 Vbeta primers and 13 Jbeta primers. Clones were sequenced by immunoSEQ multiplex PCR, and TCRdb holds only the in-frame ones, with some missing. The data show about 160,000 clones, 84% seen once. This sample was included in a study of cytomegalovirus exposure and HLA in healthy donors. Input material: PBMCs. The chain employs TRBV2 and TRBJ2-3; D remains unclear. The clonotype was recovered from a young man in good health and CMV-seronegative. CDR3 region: CATRSDATSNTQYF. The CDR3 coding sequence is TGTGCCACCCGCAGCGACGCCACAAGCAATACGCAGTATTTT.